The source of this T cell receptor beta chain is a study of CD8 T cells in ankylosing spondylitis. V gave up 10 bases and J gave up 4 bases; unmatched junction bases: 10. This CDR3 region has 14 residues. The germline gives CDR1 MNHEY, CDR2 SVGEGT. Using quantitative 5'-RACE with molecular barcodes, the authors made TCR beta libraries. A single record per CDR3 protein comes from TCRdb applying MiXCR to the 5' RACE reads. The sample gives roughly 64,000 distinct CDR3 sequences, roughly 6.1% of which show up once; 5% is in the top ten. This clonotype has ten or more counts. Sequenced input: synovial fluid, either unsorted or a sorted T cell fraction (not recorded which). The V call is TRBV6-2 or TRBV6-3, the J call TRBJ1-5, with 7 nucleotides matching TRBD1. The sequence came from a male donor with ankylosing spondylitis. DNA for the CDR3: TGTGCCACCCTGAGACAGGGATTAAATCAGCCCCAGCATTTT. Residues: CATLRQGLNQPQHF.